The source of this T cell receptor (beta chain) is a study of shared clonotypes between healthy human individuals. At the level of the study: Donor composition was a couple of women and a few men, aged 18 to 49.

Partitioning of CD4+ cells yielded a CD45RA+ naive subset and a CD45RA-negative memory subset. This clone has just a few counts. Antigen specificity is unknown. Within the sample, other DNA sequences also encode this same CDR3. Regarding the study as a whole: Naive subsets generally exceeded memory subsets in estimated richness.

Data came from immunoSEQ multiplex PCR; TCRdb stores just in-frame clones and leaves some out. Of about 680,000 clones in the sample, around 73% were seen once. V was trimmed by 1 base and J by 0 bases, leaving 7 bases between them. The germline CDR1 and CDR2 sequences are SGHTA and FQGNSA. This CDR3 contains 15 residues. The V call is TRBV7-2, the J call TRBJ1-5; D is unclear. The sequencing input was memory CD4+ T cells sorted from blood. As to subset: CD45RA-negative fraction. The sequence was collected from a woman aged 25 to 39 in good health. CDR3 protein: CASSLVVGSNQPQHF. The CDR3 bases are TGTGCCAGCAGCTTAGTTGTCGGTAGCAATCAGCCCCAGCATTTT. Looking up the rest from reference TRBV7-2 and TRBJ1-5 gives the full variable domain: GAGVSQSPSNKVTEKGKDVELRCDPISGHTALYWYRQSLGQGLEFLIYFQGNSAPDKSGLPSDRFSAERTGGSVSTLTIQRTQQEDSAVYLCASSLVVGSNQPQHFGDGTRLSIL.